The rows below give T cell receptor beta chains drawn from one sample of a study of T cells in tuberculosis. The assay was immunoSEQ multiplex PCR, and TCRdb's table has in-frame clones only and misses some. There are tens of thousands of clones in the sample; around 93% occur only once, and approximately 2.2% lies in the top ten. The sample consisted of PBMCs, taken at tuberculosis diagnosis. The receptors here all came from an adult with tuberculosis. Each CDR3 is given without its conserved first and last residue. Fields, in order: V gene, CDR3 protein.

>TRBV15
ATSRGTTHTDTQY
>TRBV19
ASNTLKAGVGTGELF
>TRBV4-3
ASSQDRGNGYT
>TRBV12-5
ASGDQGFQETQY
>TRBV6-1
ASSEAEDRGIGYT
>TRBV4-2
ASSQNNRGSTDTQY
>TRBV9
ASSVGPGVEAEQY
>TRBV6-5
ASSYIPSSEAF
>TRBV20-1
SALETYEQY
>TRBV21-1
ASSNQPGSNQPQH
>TRBV21-1
ASSTPGGAGRETQY
>TRBV6-1
ASSAESFRVRGAEAF
>TRBV6-5
ASWGGGYT
>TRBV5-1
ASSPTGGNQPQH
>TRBV27
ASSLYEEPNTGELF
>TRBV15
ATSRDSHDTQY